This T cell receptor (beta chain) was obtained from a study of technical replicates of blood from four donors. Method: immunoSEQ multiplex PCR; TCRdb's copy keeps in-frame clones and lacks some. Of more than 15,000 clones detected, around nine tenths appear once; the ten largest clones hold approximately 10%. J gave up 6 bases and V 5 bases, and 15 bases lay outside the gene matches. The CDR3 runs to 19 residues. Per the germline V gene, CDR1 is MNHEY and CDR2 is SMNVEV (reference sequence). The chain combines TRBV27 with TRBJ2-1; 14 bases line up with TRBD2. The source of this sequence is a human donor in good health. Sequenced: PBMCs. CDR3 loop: CASSPTPPGLAGVGNEQFF. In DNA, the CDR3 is TGTGCCAGCAGTCCAACTCCCCCGGGACTAGCGGGAGTGGGCAATGAGCAGTTCTTC.